These 18 T cell receptor beta chains originate from one sample sequenced in a study of blood T cell repertoires in COVID-19. Clones were read by immunoSEQ multiplex PCR, and TCRdb kept only the in-frame ones, dropping some. The sample yields roughly 230,000 clones, about four fifths seen once. Sequencing input: peripheral blood. These receptors were collected from a man aged 45-65 years with active or convalescent COVID-19.

The chain uses TRBV4-2 and TRBJ2-7, with 9 bases aligning to TRBD1. The V gene's germline CDR1 is LGHNA and CDR2 YNFKEQ. The CDR3 length is 14 residues. Trimming cost V 1 base and J 5 bases; bases outside gene matches: 3. The CDR3 protein is CASSQGTGAHEQYF. In nucleotides, the CDR3 is TGTGCCAGCAGCCAAGGGACAGGGGCCCACGAGCAGTACTTC.

The CDR3 protein is CASSWGRDTIYF. The CDR3 bases are TGTGCCAGCAGCTGGGGGCGTGACACCATATATTTT. The rearrangement uses TRBV11-2 and TRBJ1-3; D might be TRBD1 (6 bases). Trimming stripped 4 bases from V and 8 bases from J, with 9 bases between. Germline loops: CDR1 SGHAT, CDR2 FQNNGV. The CDR3 spans 12 residues.

This chain joins TRBV7-8 and TRBJ1-4; D not resolved. This CDR3 contains 15 residues. CDR1 is SGHVS, CDR2 FQNEAQ, per germline. V lost 0 bases and J lost 1, with 6 bases in between. Here the CDR3 reads CASSLAGGTNEKLFF. The CDR3 DNA follows: TGTGCCAGCAGCTTAGCTGGAGGAACTAATGAAAAACTGTTTTTT.

This chain's CDR3 is CASSPRDSPEKLFF. CDR3 nucleotide sequence: TGTGCCAGCAGCCCCCGGGACAGCCCTGAAAAACTGTTTTTT. This rearrangement joins TRBV4-2 to TRBJ1-4; the match to TRBD1 covers 7 bases. V lost 4 bases and J lost 7; bases outside the gene matches: 6. Germline-derived CDR1 and CDR2 are LGHNA and YNFKEQ. The CDR3 extends over 14 amino acids.

A few counts support this clone. The rearrangement joins TRBV24-1 to TRBJ2-2; the D gene is possibly TRBD1 (6 bases). The V end was cut by 0 bases, the J end by 6 bases, with 7 bases between. The germline gives CDR1 KGHDR, CDR2 SFDVKD. The length of the CDR3 is 14 residues. CDR3 residues: CATSDLEGAGELFF. The CDR3 bases are TGTGCCACCAGTGATTTGGAGGGGGCCGGGGAGCTGTTTTTT.

The V and J genes are TRBV7-2 and TRBJ1-4; D not certain. The germline gives CDR1 SGHTA, CDR2 FQGNSA. This CDR3 has 12 amino acids. Trimming left V 5 bases short and J 7 bases short, with 8 bases between. The CDR3 nucleotides are TGTGCCAGCAGCCGAGAGTCTGAAAAACTGTTTTTT. Translating gives CASSRESEKLFF.

The rearrangement uses TRBV9 and TRBJ2-7; TRBD1 aligns across 10 bases. Losses at the gene ends were 1 base for V and 7 bases for J; bases not matched to a gene: 8. The CDR3 consists of 15 residues. Germline V lookup: CDR1 SGDLS, CDR2 YYNGEE. The CDR3 loop is CASSVSGTGVGEQYF. The DNA for the CDR3 is TGTGCCAGCAGCGTAAGCGGGACAGGGGTAGGTGAGCAGTACTTC.

The J gene is TRBJ2-7, the V gene TRBV7-6, with D possibly TRBD1 on 6 matching bases. V was cut by 0 bases and J by 0 bases, with 12 bases left in between. The CDR3 runs 16 residues. Looked up from germline, CDR1 is SGHVS and CDR2 is FNYEAQ. CDR3 residues: CASSLAPTGNSYEQYF. The CDR3, as DNA: TGTGCCAGCAGCTTAGCTCCCACAGGGAACTCCTACGAGCAGTACTTC. Looking up the rest from reference TRBV7-6 and TRBJ2-7 gives the full variable domain: GAGVSQSPRYKVTKRGQDVALRCDPISGHVSLYWYRQALGQGPEFLTYFNYEAQQDKSGLPNDRFSAERPEGSISTLTIQRTEQRDSAMYRCASSLAPTGNSYEQYFGPGTRLTVT.

V is TRBV6-5 and J is TRBJ1-1; a weak D match, TRBD1 (5 bases). Deletions cut 10 bases from V and 1 base from J, with 16 bases between. Germline-derived CDR1 and CDR2 are MNHEY and SVGAGI. The CDR3 has 14 amino acids. CDR3 nucleotides: TGTGCCACAGGGCCCCAACCTTCGAACACTGAAGCTTTCTTT. It specifies CATGPQPSNTEAFF.

V and J are TRBV5-1 and TRBJ2-7; TRBD2 matches at 10 bases. Germline loops: CDR1 SGHRS, CDR2 YFSETQ. V dropped 0 bases and J dropped 4; count of bases not matched to a gene: 7. The CDR3 is 16 residues long. The CDR3 bases are TGCGCCAGCAGCTTGGCCGGGACTAGCGATGGTTACGAGCAGTACTTC. The encoded protein is CASSLAGTSDGYEQYF.

This chain joins TRBV30 and TRBJ1-2; D gene ambiguous. The germline gives CDR1 GTSNPN, CDR2 SVGIG (reference sequence). V gave up 3 bases and J gave up 7 bases, with 18 bases separating them. The CDR3 length is 14 residues. The CDR3 sequence is CAWRRETILGGYTF. The CDR3 DNA is TGTGCCTGGAGGAGGGAGACGATACTCGGTGGCTACACCTTC.

The V gene is TRBV4-2, the J gene TRBJ2-3; D possibly corresponds to TRBD2 (6 bases). Looked up from germline, CDR1 is LGHNA and CDR2 is YNFKEQ. The CDR3 consists of 14 residues. Trimming took off 7 bases at V and 4 bases at J, with 15 bases between the two ends. The CDR3 sequence: CASTEGGKADTQYF. The CDR3 DNA reads as TGTGCCAGCACGGAGGGCGGCAAAGCAGATACGCAGTATTTT.

The rearrangement joins TRBV19 to TRBJ1-4; 7 bases agree with TRBD1. Germline trimming cut 9 bases from V and 4 bases from J; bases unmatched to any gene: 5. Germline V gene lookup returns CDR1 LNHDA and CDR2 SQIVND (reference sequence). The CDR3 loop spans 13 amino acids. As DNA, the CDR3 is TGTGCCAGCTCGGACAGGAGTAATGAAAAACTGTTTTTT. Translating it yields CASSDRSNEKLFF.

The J gene is TRBJ1-6, the V gene TRBV5-1, with 9 bases aligning to TRBD1. Germline V gives CDR1 SGHRS, CDR2 YFSETQ. V was pared by 2 bases and J by 0 bases, with 6 bases of the junction left unmatched. The CDR3 runs 18 residues. In DNA form, the CDR3 reads TGCGCCAGCAGCTTAGGACAGGGGCTGGCCTCCTATAATTCACCCCTCCACTTT. Translation gives CASSLGQGLASYNSPLHF.

A single count supports this clone. This chain's CDR3 is CASSSGLRDTEAFF. The CDR3 coding sequence is TGTGCCAGCAGCTCGGGACTGAGGGACACTGAAGCTTTCTTT. J is TRBJ1-1 and V is TRBV9; possibly TRBD1 for D (5 bases). This CDR3 spans 14 amino acids. Germline V lookup: CDR1 SGDLS, CDR2 YYNGEE. V lost 4 bases, J lost 3 bases, and 13 bases lay in between.

The chain couples TRBV6-1 to TRBJ1-6; D not certain. CDR3 length: 15 residues. Germline loops: CDR1 MNHNS, CDR2 SASEGT. V lost 1 base and J lost 2, with 6 bases in between. Here the CDR3 reads CASSEGTAYNSPLHF. Written as DNA, the CDR3 is TGTGCCAGCAGTGAAGGCACGGCCTATAATTCACCCCTCCACTTT.

This chain joins TRBV7-2 and TRBJ2-1; 9 positions agree with TRBD1. The junction had 15 bases not matched to a gene; V was cut back by 7 bases and J by 8 bases. The CDR3 has 16 residues. Looked up from germline, CDR1 is SGHTA and CDR2 is FQGNSA. The CDR3 coding sequence is TGTGCCAGCATCCAATTCGGGACAGGGTCTCTCTATGAGCAGTTCTTC. Its translation is CASIQFGTGSLYEQFF.

V gene TRBV10-2 combines with J gene TRBJ2-3; 13 positions agree with TRBD2. The length of the CDR3 is 16 residues. The V gene's germline CDR1 is WSHSY and CDR2 SAAADI. V dropped 7 bases and J dropped 1; count of bases not matched to a gene: 5. CDR3 bases: TGCGCCAGCACCTCGACTAGCGGGGGGCGCACAGATACGCAGTATTTT. Residues: CASTSTSGGRTDTQYF.